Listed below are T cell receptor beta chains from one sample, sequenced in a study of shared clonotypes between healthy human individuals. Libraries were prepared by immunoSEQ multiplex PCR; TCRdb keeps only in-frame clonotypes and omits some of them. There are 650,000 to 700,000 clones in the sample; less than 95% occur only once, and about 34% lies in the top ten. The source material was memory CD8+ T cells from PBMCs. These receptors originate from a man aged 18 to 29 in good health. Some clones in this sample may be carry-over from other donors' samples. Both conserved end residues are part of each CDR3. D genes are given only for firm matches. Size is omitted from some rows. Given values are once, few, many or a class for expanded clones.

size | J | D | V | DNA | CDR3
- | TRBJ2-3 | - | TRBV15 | TGTGCCACCAGCAGCTGGCAGGGAGGAGATACGCAGTATTTT | CATSSWQGGDTQYF
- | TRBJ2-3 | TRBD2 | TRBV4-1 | TGCGCCAGCAGCCGGACTAGCGGGACAGATACGCAGTATTTT | CASSRTSGTDTQYF
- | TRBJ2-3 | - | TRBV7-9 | TGTGCCAGCAGCTTATGGGGGGCGCATTTTATGTCAGATACGCAGTATTTT | CASSLWGAHFMSDTQYF
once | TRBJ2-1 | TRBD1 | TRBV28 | TGTGCCAGCAGTTTAACAGGGGGCAACAATGAGCAGTTCTTC | CASSLTGGNNEQFF
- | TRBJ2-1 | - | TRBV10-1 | TGCGCCAGCAGCGAGATACGGACCTACAATGAGCAGTTCTTC | CASSEIRTYNEQFF
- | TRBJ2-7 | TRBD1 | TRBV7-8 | TGTGCCAGCAGCTCTAGGACAGGGGAATTTTCCTACGAGCAGTACTTC | CASSSRTGEFSYEQYF
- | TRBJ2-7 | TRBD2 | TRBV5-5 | TGTGCCAGCAGTTGGACTAGCGGCCACCGCCGCGAGCAGTACTTC | CASSWTSGHRREQYF
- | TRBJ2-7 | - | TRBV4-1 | TGCGCCAGCAGCATCTCTGGGGGTTCGTCCTACGAGCAGTACTTC | CASSISGGSSYEQYF
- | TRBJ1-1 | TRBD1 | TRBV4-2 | TGTGCCAGCAGCCAGGTCGCTGGGGACAGGGCAACTTTCTTT | CASSQVAGDRATFF
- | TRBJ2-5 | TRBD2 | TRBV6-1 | TGTGCCAGCAGTCCCGGGACTAGCGGCCGGAAGACCCAGTACTTC | CASSPGTSGRKTQYF
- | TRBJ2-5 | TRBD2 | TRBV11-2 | TGTGCCAGCAGACGACTAGCGGGAGCTGAGACCCAGTACTTC | CASRRLAGAETQYF
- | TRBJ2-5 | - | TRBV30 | TGTGCCTGGAGTGTGGGGGGCGCGGAGACCCAGTACTTC | CAWSVGGAETQYF
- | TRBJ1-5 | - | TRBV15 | TGTGCCACCAGAAAGGGGAGACCGGGCAATCAGCCCCAGCATTTT | CATRKGRPGNQPQHF
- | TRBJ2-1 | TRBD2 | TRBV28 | TGTGCCAGCAGCTTAGACTCCGGGACTACATCCTACAATGAGCAGTTCTTC | CASSLDSGTTSYNEQFF
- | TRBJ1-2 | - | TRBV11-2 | TGTGCCAGCAGCTTAAACGGGCAGGGAGGCTATGGCTACACCTTC | CASSLNGQGGYGYTF
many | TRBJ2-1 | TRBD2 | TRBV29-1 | TGCAGCGTTGAAGGGACTACTAGCGGGACTTACAATGAGCAGTTCTTC | CSVEGTTSGTYNEQFF
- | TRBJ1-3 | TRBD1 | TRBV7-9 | TGTGCCAGCAGCCCGGACAGGGGCTCTGGAAACACCATATATTTT | CASSPDRGSGNTIYF
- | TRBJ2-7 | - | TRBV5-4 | TGTGCCAGCAGCTTGGGAGCGGGTGAACACTACGAGCAGTACTTC | CASSLGAGEHYEQYF
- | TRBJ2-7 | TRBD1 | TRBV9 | TGTGCCAGCAGCTTAGCGGACAGGGGCCAAGGAACCTACGAGCAGTACTTC | CASSLADRGQGTYEQYF
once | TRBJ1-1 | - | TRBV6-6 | TGTGCCAGCAGCAGAGGGGGGAACACTGAAGCTTTCTTT | CASSRGGNTEAFF
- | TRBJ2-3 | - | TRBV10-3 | TGTGCCATCAGAGTAACGGTTAGCACAGATACGCAGTATTTT | CAIRVTVSTDTQYF
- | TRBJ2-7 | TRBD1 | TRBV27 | TGTGCCAGCAGTACCCCGACAGGGTGGGGCGAGCAGTACTTC | CASSTPTGWGEQYF
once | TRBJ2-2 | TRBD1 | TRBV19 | TGTGCCAGTAGTATAACAGGGGCGCACACCGGGGAGCTGTTTTTT | CASSITGAHTGELFF